These 3 T cell receptor beta chains came from one sample sequenced in a study of CD8+CD57+ T cells in acquired aplastic anemia. Profiles of TCR beta VDJ and CDR3 were generated from a genomic DNA template. Each CDR3 protein is one row after TCRdb ran MiXCR on the reads. Among around 230,000 distinct CDR3 sequences, around 63% were seen once, and the ten largest hold 25% to 30%. The sample comprised sorted CD4+, CD8+, or CD8+CD57+ T cells (not recorded which) from PBMCs. These TCRs come from a human donor in good health.

CDR3 DNA: TGTGCCAGCAGCAGATATACCACAGGGGGTGGTTACTACGAGCAGTACTTC. Translation gives CASSRYTTGGGYYEQYF. The chain uses TRBV7-2 and TRBJ2-7; 8 bases fit TRBD1. V shed 5 bases, J shed 3 bases, and the junction held 15 bases outside the gene matches. The CDR3 extends over 17 amino acids. The germline V gene has CDR1 SGHTA and CDR2 FQGNSA.

This clonotype has at least ten counts. The V call is TRBV7-8, the J call TRBJ2-7, with D possibly being TRBD2 (5 bases). The CDR3 covers 15 residues. Germline CDR1 reads SGHVS; CDR2 reads FQNEAQ. Trimming pared 3 bases from V and 0 bases from J, leaving 12 bases between. This chain's CDR3 is CASSFPGSSSYEQYF. The CDR3 DNA is TGTGCCAGCAGCTTCCCGGGGTCGAGCTCCTACGAGCAGTACTTC.

The V gene is TRBV19, the J gene TRBJ2-7, with TRBD2 identical over 10 bases. Germline V gene sequence: CDR1 LNHDA, CDR2 SQIVND (reference sequence). The CDR3 extends over 15 amino acids. The trim removed 4 bases at V and 3 bases at J, leaving 6 bases unmatched. The CDR3 sequence is CASSTSSGRGYEQYF. In DNA, the CDR3 is TGTGCCAGTAGTACTTCTAGCGGGAGAGGCTACGAGCAGTACTTC.